This TCR beta chain was documented in a study of blood T cell repertoires in COVID-19. Turning to the study itself: The United States, Italy and Spain were the sources of the acute and convalescent COVID-19 samples.

In the original analysis: Reference gene primer amplification yielded estimated nucleated cell counts. The data were produced by immunoSEQ multiplex PCR, yet TCRdb's version contains in-frame clones alone and is incomplete. Clonal size and the V and J genes are those of that table, whereas D and trimming came from the DNA. The top ten clones hold approximately 1.5% of a sample with about 430,000 clones, more than 70% of them seen once. V was shortened by 3 bases and J by 2 bases, with 8 bases between the two germline ends. The germline V gene encodes CDR1 KGHSH and CDR2 LQKENI. The CDR3 is 13 amino acids.

The rearrangement uses TRBV18 and TRBJ2-7, with D perhaps TRBD1 (5 bases). The TCR sequence derives from a woman aged 18-29 years who had been exposed to COVID-19. The sequenced sample consisted of PBMCs or T cells enriched from blood (not recorded which). As DNA, the CDR3 is TGTGCCAGCTCACCTCAGGGTACCTACGAGCAGTACTTC. As protein: CASSPQGTYEQYF.